This record covers a single TCR beta chain. This sample stems from a study of blood T cell repertoires in COVID-19. Study-wide background: Acute and convalescent COVID-19 samples came from the United States, Italy and Spain. From T cells, B-cell-depleted T cells, or PBMCs came the material, which was cDNA or gDNA.

Original handling: Amplification with reference gene primers provided the estimates of nucleated cell counts. Sequencing was performed with immunoSEQ multiplex PCR; in TCRdb, only in-frame clones are kept and a portion is missing. V, J and clone size are those of that table, while D and trimming were read from the DNA. Among tens of thousands of clones listed, 70% to 90% were seen once. Trimming stripped 2 bases from V and 1 base from J, with 5 bases between. In germline, CDR1 is MNHNY, CDR2 SVGAGI (reference sequence). This CDR3 spans 13 amino acids. The specimen sequenced was peripheral blood. V gene TRBV6-6 combines with J gene TRBJ1-1; the D is unclear. The sequence was obtained from a young man with acute or convalescent COVID-19. The CDR3 region is CASSYAGNTEAFF. The CDR3 bases are TGTGCCAGCAGTTACGCGGGGAACACTGAAGCTTTCTTT.